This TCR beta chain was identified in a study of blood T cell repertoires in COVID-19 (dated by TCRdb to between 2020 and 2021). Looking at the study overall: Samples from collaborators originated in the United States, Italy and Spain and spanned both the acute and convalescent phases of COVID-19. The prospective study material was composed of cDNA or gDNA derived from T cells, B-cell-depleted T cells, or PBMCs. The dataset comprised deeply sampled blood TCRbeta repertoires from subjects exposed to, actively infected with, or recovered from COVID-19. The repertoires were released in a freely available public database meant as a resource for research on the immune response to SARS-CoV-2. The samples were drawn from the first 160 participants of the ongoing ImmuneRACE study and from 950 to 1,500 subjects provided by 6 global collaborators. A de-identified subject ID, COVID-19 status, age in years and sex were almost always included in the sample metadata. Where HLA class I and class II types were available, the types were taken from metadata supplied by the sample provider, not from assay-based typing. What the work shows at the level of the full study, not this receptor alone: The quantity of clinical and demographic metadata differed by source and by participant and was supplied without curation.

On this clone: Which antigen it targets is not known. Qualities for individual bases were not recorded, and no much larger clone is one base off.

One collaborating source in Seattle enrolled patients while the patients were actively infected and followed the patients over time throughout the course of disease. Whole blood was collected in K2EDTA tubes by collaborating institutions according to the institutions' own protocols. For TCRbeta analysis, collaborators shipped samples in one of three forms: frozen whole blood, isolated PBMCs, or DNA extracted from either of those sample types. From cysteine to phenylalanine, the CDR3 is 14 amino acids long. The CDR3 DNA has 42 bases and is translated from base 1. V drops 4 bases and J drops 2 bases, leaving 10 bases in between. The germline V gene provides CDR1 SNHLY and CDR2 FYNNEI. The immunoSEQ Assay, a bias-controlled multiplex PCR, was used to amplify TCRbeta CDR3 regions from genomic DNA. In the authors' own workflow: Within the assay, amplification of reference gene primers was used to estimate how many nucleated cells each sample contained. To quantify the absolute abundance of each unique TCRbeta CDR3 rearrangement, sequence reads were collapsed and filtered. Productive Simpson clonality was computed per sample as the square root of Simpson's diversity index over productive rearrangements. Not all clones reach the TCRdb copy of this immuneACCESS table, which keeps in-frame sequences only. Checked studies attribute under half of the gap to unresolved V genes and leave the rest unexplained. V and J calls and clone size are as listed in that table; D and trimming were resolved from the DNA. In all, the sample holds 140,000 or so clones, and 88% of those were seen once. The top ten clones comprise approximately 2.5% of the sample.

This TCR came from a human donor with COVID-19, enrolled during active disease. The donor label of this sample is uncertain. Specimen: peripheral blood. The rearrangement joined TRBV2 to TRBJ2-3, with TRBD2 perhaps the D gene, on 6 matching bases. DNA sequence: TGTGCCAGCAGTGGACTAGATGACACAGATACGCAGTATTTT. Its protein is CASSGLDDTDTQYF.